Sequencing of this T cell receptor beta chain was carried out in a study of tumor and adjacent non-tumor tissue in lung cancer. Across the whole study: The patients, 10 to 11 men and roughly 5 women, were 31 to 76 with stage I to III disease. Each sample yielded some 4 million productive TCRbeta reads on average. General study findings and limits: Patients with more diverse tumor TCRs had worse survival.

The template was RNA from unsorted bulk tissue. Donors were chemotherapy-naive, newly diagnosed lung cancer surgical patients in China, August–late 2014. The library came from three nested PCR rounds adapted from ARM-PCR protocols. TCRdb reprocessed the multiplex PCR reads with MiXCR, giving one entry per CDR3 protein. The sample has about 70,000 distinct CDR3 sequences, more than 70% seen once; the top ten hold over 25%. Germline V lookup: CDR1 SGHNT, CDR2 YENEEA. The CDR3 is made up of 14 amino acids. Regarding this clonotype: Its antigen is unidentified. The junction and the germline gene differ at one end; a read error may be behind it.

The chain has TRBV11-3 and TRBJ2-1; 8 positions match TRBD2. The source of this sequence is a man aged 60 to 75 with non-small cell lung cancer. Sequences were obtained from lung tumor tissue. The CDR3 DNA reads as TGTGTCAGCAGCTTAGCGGGGAGCCACGATGAGCAGTTCTTC. Amino acids: CVSSLAGSHDEQFF.